The 8 T cell receptor beta chains below come from one sample, sequenced in a study of a mutant IDH1 vaccine in newly diagnosed glioma. The time point here: week 47, end of study. A single vaccine dose contained 300 ug of mutant IDH1 20-mer peptide, and topical imiquimod was used with it. Which antigens these TCRs recognize remains unknown. Method: immunoSEQ multiplex PCR; TCRdb's copy keeps in-frame clones and lacks some. In the table there are around 26,000 clones, 82% of which are singletons. The sequencing here drew on PBMCs, taken from a glioma patient whose treatment included an IDH1 peptide vaccine. These receptors were collected from a man between 35 and 55 years old with glioma. Some clones in this sample may be carry-over from other donors' samples.

V is TRBV5-6 and J is TRBJ2-3, with D possibly being TRBD2 (6 bases). This CDR3 is built from 18 residues. Germline CDR1 SGHDT, CDR2 YYEEEE. The V and J ends lost 1 base and 0 bases respectively, with 18 bases between them. For the CDR3, the DNA is TGTGCCAGCAGCTTGTTGGGGACTCCGGGTTCGAGCACAGATACGCAGTATTTT. This sequence encodes CASSLLGTPGSSTDTQYF.

The chain has TRBV25-1 and TRBJ2-2; 11 bases are a match to TRBD1. The CDR3 spans 18 residues. Germline trimming cut 3 bases from V and 5 bases from J; bases unmatched to any gene: 11. The germline CDR1 and CDR2 sequences are MGHDK and SYGVNS. The DNA for the CDR3 is TGTGCCAGCAGTGAGATAGCGGACAGGGGGCGAGGGACCGGGGAGCTGTTTTTT. Translation gives CASSEIADRGRGTGELFF.

This clone has only a few counts. This chain uses TRBV10-1 with TRBJ2-2, with 10 bases matching TRBD1. J was trimmed by 6 bases and V by 2 bases; bases with no gene match: 0. The CDR3 totals 14 residues. CDR1 is WNHNN and CDR2 is SYGVQD in the germline V gene (reference sequence). CDR3: CASSEGQGAGELFF. The CDR3 DNA reads as TGCGCCAGCAGTGAGGGACAGGGGGCCGGGGAGCTGTTTTTT.

This clone is a singleton in its sample. The rearrangement uses TRBV6-1 and TRBJ2-2, with TRBD2 matching over 9 bases. The CDR3 is 15 residues long. V lost 5 bases, J lost 1 base, and 2 bases stayed unmatched. The germline V gene encodes CDR1 MNHNS and CDR2 SASEGT. This CDR3 reads CASSRRGGNTGELFF. The CDR3 DNA sequence: TGTGCCAGCAGTCGGCGGGGGGGGAACACCGGGGAGCTGTTTTTT.

The J gene is TRBJ1-2, the V gene TRBV6-4, with unresolved D. This CDR3 spans 13 amino acids. CDR1 MRHNA and CDR2 SNTAGT come from the germline V gene. V lost 6 bases and J 2 bases, leaving 10 bases between the germline ends. CDR3 sequence reads: CASSPRGNYGYTF. CDR3 DNA sequence: TGTGCCAGCAGCCCCCGCGGGAACTATGGCTACACCTTC.

V is TRBV5-1 and J is TRBJ2-3; 10 bases align to TRBD1. The CDR3 is 16 residues long. CDR1 is SGHRS, CDR2 YFSETQ, per germline. V trimming: 4 bases; J trimming: 4 bases; junction bases outside the gene matches: 9. CDR3 sequence (DNA): TGCGCCAGCAGCGCCGGGACAGGGGAAGGGGCAGATACGCAGTATTTT. Translated, it gives CASSAGTGEGADTQYF.

The sample holds one count of this clone. The chain links TRBV29-1 to TRBJ1-2; D unclear. The V gene's germline CDR1 is SQVTM and CDR2 ANQGSEA. V dropped 0 bases and J dropped 8 bases, with 13 bases sitting between them. This CDR3 has 13 residues. The CDR3 nucleotides read TGCAGCGTTGAAGAGTACGAGGACCAGGGCTACACCTTC. Translation gives CSVEEYEDQGYTF.

The gene calls are TRBV6-1 and TRBJ1-5; D is uncertain. The CDR3 length is 12 residues. Germline V CDR1 and CDR2: MNHNS, SASEGT. The V and J ends lost 7 bases and 6 bases respectively, with 10 bases between them. CDR3 residues: CASKYGGQPQHF. CDR3 in DNA: TGTGCCAGCAAATATGGAGGTCAGCCCCAGCATTTT.